This TCR beta chain was obtained from a study of T cell responses to AZD1222 COVID-19 vaccine. The CDR3 is 16 residues long. In germline, CDR1 is WSHSY, CDR2 SAAADI. J gave up 0 bases and V 4 bases, and 7 bases lay outside the gene matches. Method: immunoSEQ multiplex PCR; TCRdb's copy keeps in-frame clones and lacks some. This table holds around 99,000 clones, just over 90% found once. Concerning this clone: No antigen is known for it.

Points from the study as a whole: Reportedly, nearly half the spike-specific TCRs target unmutated variant regions. Clonal diversity was possibly underestimated, and the donors were mostly white British, with more females. Two doses of AZD1222 preceded a rise in Spike-specific TCR breadth and depth. Only a handful of AZD1222 recipients were seropositive at baseline.

The sample here was peripheral blood, taken 28 days after the second AZD1222 dose. This receptor was obtained from an adult who received the AZD1222 COVID-19 vaccine. The J gene is TRBJ1-1, the V gene TRBV10-2, with 8 positions matching TRBD1. The CDR3 sequence is CASSGGQGAMNTEAFF. The CDR3 DNA is TGCGCCAGCAGTGGGGGTCAGGGGGCAATGAACACTGAAGCTTTCTTT.